This entry lists 26 T cell receptor beta chains sequenced from one sample in a study of identical twins. TCRdb used MiXCR to reprocess the 5' RACE reads, holding one entry per CDR3 protein. The sample contains some 630,000 distinct CDR3 sequences, just over 7% of which appear only once. The data were also submitted as part of a second study, on yellow fever vaccine responses in identical twins.

Sequencing used PBMCs. The receptors were gathered from a woman aged 18-35 years in good health.

The J gene is TRBJ2-7, the V gene TRBV11-1; 7 nucleotides line up with TRBD1. CDR3 size: 14 residues. V trimming: 5 bases; J trimming: 4 bases; junction bases outside the gene matches: 8. CDR1 SGHAT and CDR2 FQDESV come from the germline V gene (reference sequence). CDR3 coding DNA: TGTGCCAGCAGCACGGGGACAGAGCTATACGAGCAGTACGTC. Protein sequence: CASSTGTELYEQYV.

This clonotype was counted ten times or more. The chain carries TRBV5-1 and TRBJ1-6; perhaps TRBD1 as D (6 bases). This CDR3 is 16 amino acids long. The V and J ends lost 1 base and 4 bases respectively, with 12 bases between them. From germline, CDR1 is SGHRS and CDR2 YFSETQ. The CDR3 nucleotides are TGCGCCAGCAGCTTGAGGTCGGGACATTATAATTCACCCCTCCACTTT. Its translation is CASSLRSGHYNSPLHF.

The chain employs TRBV7-2 and TRBJ2-1, with 7 bases fitting TRBD1. CDR3 length: 15 residues. Germline-derived CDR1 and CDR2 are SGHTA and FQGNSA. Trimming took 4 bases from V and 4 from J; bases not matched to a gene: 7. In DNA form, the CDR3 reads TGTGCCAGCAGCTCCGGGACAGTAGGATACAATGAGCAGTTCTTC. This translates into CASSSGTVGYNEQFF.

This clonotype was seen more than once but under ten times. The chain is built from TRBV12-3 or TRBV12-4 and TRBJ2-2, with D perhaps matching TRBD1 (6 bases). CDR3 length equals 14 residues. Trimming stripped 7 bases from V and 3 bases from J, with 12 bases between. The CDR3 DNA sequence: TGTGCCAGCAAAGGACAGACATACACCGGGGAGCTGTTTTTT. Protein sequence: CASKGQTYTGELFF.

In its sample, this clonotype was seen a few times. The chain is built from TRBV5-5 and TRBJ2-3; 10 positions match TRBD2. CDR1 and CDR2 (germline): SGHKS, YYEKEE (reference sequence). After removal of 4 bases from V and 3 bases from J, the junction contained 5 bases not matched to a gene. The CDR3 length is 15 residues. The CDR3 is CASSPVTSGTDTQYF. The CDR3 nucleotides read TGTGCCAGCAGCCCCGTGACTAGCGGGACAGATACGCAGTATTTT.

This clonotype has a count of ten or more. V usage is TRBV7-2 and J usage is TRBJ2-7; 8 positions match TRBD2. The J segment lost 0 bases and the V segment lost 5 bases, leaving 6 bases of the junction unmatched. CDR3 length equals 15 residues. The germline CDR1 and CDR2 sequences are SGHTA and FQGNSA. The CDR3 spells CASSPIGRASYEQYF. CDR3 bases: TGTGCCAGCAGCCCCATCGGGAGGGCCTCCTACGAGCAGTACTTC.

This chain joins TRBV5-1 and TRBJ2-3, with D maybe TRBD2 (5 bases). V dropped 4 bases and J dropped 4 bases, with 13 bases sitting between them. Germline CDR1 and CDR2: SGHRS and YFSETQ. CDR3 length equals 14 residues. CDR3 region: CASSPTGRADTQYF. The CDR3 nucleotides are TGCGCCAGCAGCCCGACCGGGCGGGCAGATACGCAGTATTTT.

This clonotype was observed many times. The rearrangement links TRBV12-3 or TRBV12-4 to TRBJ2-1; 12 bases match TRBD2. The V and J ends lost 6 bases and 9 bases, in that order; junction bases with no gene match: 6. The length of the CDR3 is 14 residues. CDR3 nucleotides: TGTGCCAGCAGCAATCTAGCGGGAGGGGGTGAGCAGTTCTTC. This translates into CASSNLAGGGEQFF.

This clonotype was recorded at least ten times. The rearrangement joins TRBV12-3 or TRBV12-4 to TRBJ2-7; D perhaps matches TRBD1 (6 bases). V lost 2 bases, J lost 4 bases, and 15 bases lay in between. The CDR3 is 15 amino acids. Here the CDR3 reads CASSLNPRGGYEQYF. CDR3 DNA: TGTGCCAGCAGTTTAAACCCCAGGGGCGGATACGAGCAGTACTTC.

The table lists this clonotype with many counts. The rearrangement links TRBV4-1 to TRBJ2-2, with D possibly matching TRBD2 (6 bases). Trimming left V 6 bases short and J 7 bases short, with 21 bases between. Per the germline V gene, CDR1 is MGHRA and CDR2 is YSYEKL. The CDR3 spans 16 residues. As DNA, the CDR3 is TGCGCCAGCAGTCGTGGCGGGAAAGAGAGCGGCGGGGAGCTGTTTTTT. It translates to CASSRGGKESGGELFF.

CDR3 nucleotides: TGCAGTACAAAAAGGGGGAACACCGGGGAGCTGTTTTTT. Amino acid sequence: CSTKRGNTGELFF. The rearrangement joins TRBV20-1 to TRBJ2-2, with D perhaps matching TRBD1 (5 bases). The CDR3 sequence is 13 residues long. The germline CDR1 and CDR2 sequences are DFQATT and SNEGSKA (reference sequence). The germline V and J ends were trimmed by 8 bases and 1 base, with 11 bases remaining between them.

This clonotype has ten or more counts. J is TRBJ1-1 and V is TRBV28; D uncertain. Per germline, CDR1 MDHEN and CDR2 SYDVKM. Deletions cut 5 bases from V and 0 bases from J, with 19 bases between. This CDR3 is built from 17 residues. CDR3 residues: CASSTTEGPIMNTEAFF. The CDR3 DNA sequence: TGTGCCAGCAGTACCACAGAAGGACCAATAATGAACACTGAAGCTTTCTTT.

This clonotype was counted between two and nine times. The CDR3 DNA sequence: TGTGCCAGCAGCAACGGACAGGGGAGAGCTTTCTTT. Protein sequence: CASSNGQGRAFF. The V call is TRBV3-1, the J call TRBJ1-1, with 9 positions matching TRBD1. Per germline, CDR1 LGHDT and CDR2 YNNKEL (reference sequence). J lost 10 bases, V lost 5 bases, and 5 bases had no gene match. The CDR3 has 12 amino acids.

This clonotype occurred a few times. The chain combines TRBV2 with TRBJ2-1; TRBD2 aligns across 12 bases. CDR3 size: 14 residues. Germline trimming cut 8 bases from V and 5 bases from J; bases unmatched to any gene: 4. The germline V gene encodes CDR1 SNHLY and CDR2 FYNNEI. CDR3 coding DNA: TGTGCCAGCGTCGCTAGCGGGAGGGACAATGAGCAGTTCTTC. Amino acids: CASVASGRDNEQFF. Full variable domain (remainder filled in from reference TRBV2 and TRBJ2-1): EPEVTQTPSHQVTQMGQEVILRCVPISNHLYFYWYRQILGQKVEFLVSFYNNEISEKSEIFDDQFSVERPDGSNFTLKIRSTKLEDSAMYFCASVASGRDNEQFFGPGTRLTVL.

This clonotype was detected a few times. The chain joins TRBV6-1 to TRBJ1-6, with 9 bases aligning to TRBD1. With V trimmed by 0 bases and J by 7 bases, 1 base remained unmatched. This CDR3 is 15 amino acids long. In germline, CDR1 is MNHNS, CDR2 SASEGT. The CDR3 coding sequence is TGTGCCAGCAGTGAAGCGGGACAGGGAAATTCACCCCTCCACTTT. Protein: CASSEAGQGNSPLHF.

CDR3 sequence (DNA): TGTGCCAGCAGTTTAATGGGACTCGTGGGAACAGATACGCAGTATTTT. Protein: CASSLMGLVGTDTQYF. The chain couples TRBV28 to TRBJ2-3; D is possibly TRBD2 (6 bases). The CDR3 contains 16 residues. In germline, CDR1 is MDHEN, CDR2 SYDVKM. Trimming took 2 bases from V and 3 from J, leaving 15 bases between them. Full variable domain (rest looked up from reference TRBV28 and TRBJ2-3): DVKVTQSSRYLVKRTGEKVFLECVQDMDHENMFWYRQDPGLGLRLIYFSYDVKMKEKGDIPEGYSVSREKKERFSLILESASTNQTSMYLCASSLMGLVGTDTQYFGPGTRLTVL.

A remark on this clonotype: Relative to the germline gene, one junction end is altered; a read error may explain this. This chain connects TRBV20-1 to TRBJ1-1, with 10 bases identical to TRBD1. CDR1 is DFQATT, CDR2 SNEGSKA, per germline (reference sequence). The CDR3 has 13 amino acids. CDR3 in DNA: TGCGGTGCTCCTGGACAGGGGGTAACTGAAGCTTTCTTT. The encoded protein is CGAPGQGVTEAFF.

This clonotype was counted ten times or more. One junction end does not reproduce the germline sequence, and a read error may be involved. The J gene is TRBJ2-5, the V gene TRBV7-2; D not resolved. CDR3 length equals 15 residues. In germline, CDR1 is SGHTA, CDR2 FQGNSA. The CDR3, as DNA: TGTGCCAGCAGCTTTAGAGAGGTCAGCTACCTAAGACCAGACTTC. Residues: CASSFREVSYLRPDF.

There are many counts of this clonotype. The chain combines TRBV12-3 or TRBV12-4 with TRBJ1-4; D perhaps matches TRBD1 (5 bases). V shed 6 bases and J shed 6 bases, with 17 bases lying between them. The CDR3 is 15 residues long. The CDR3 bases are TGTGCCAGCAGACTTTCGGGACGAGAAGATGAAAAACTGTTTTTT. The encoded protein is CASRLSGREDEKLFF.

In this sample, this clonotype turned up a few times. The chain employs TRBV29-1 and TRBJ2-1, with 12 bases identical to TRBD2. J lost 0 bases, V lost 8 bases, and 11 bases had no gene match. The CDR3 has 17 residues. Germline assignment: CDR1 SQVTM and CDR2 ANQGSEA. The CDR3: CSIRLAGVISSYNEQFF. The CDR3 DNA reads TGCAGCATACGACTAGCGGGGGTTATTAGCTCCTACAATGAGCAGTTCTTC.

The table lists this clonotype with many counts. V usage is TRBV20-1 and J usage is TRBJ2-1, with D maybe TRBD2 (6 bases). Germline CDR1 is DFQATT and CDR2 is SNEGSKA (reference sequence). The CDR3 extends over 14 amino acids. V was clipped by 1 base and J by 7 bases, with 14 bases between them. The CDR3, as DNA: TGCAGTGCTAGAGGTGTGGGCGGGAAAAATGAGCAGTTCTTC. It is translated as CSARGVGGKNEQFF.

This chain joins TRBV29-1 and TRBJ2-1; TRBD2 aligns across 9 bases. CDR3 size: 14 residues. CDR1 and CDR2 from the germline V gene are SQVTM and ANQGSEA. The junction had 10 bases not matched to a gene; V was cut back by 6 bases and J by 7 bases. CDR3 nucleotides: TGCAGCGTATTGGGGCTAGCGGGGCAGAATGAGCAGTTCTTC. Its translation is CSVLGLAGQNEQFF.

The chain uses TRBV7-9 and TRBJ2-5; 7 bases agree with TRBD2. The trim removed 5 bases at V and 5 bases at J, leaving 2 bases unmatched. The germline gives CDR1 SEHNR, CDR2 FQNEAQ (reference sequence). The CDR3 has 12 amino acids. The CDR3 DNA reads TGTGCCAGCAGCCGGGAGGCGGAGACCCAGTACTTC. It yields the protein CASSREAETQYF.

This clonotype was detected a few times. This chain joins TRBV20-1 and TRBJ2-2; 8 positions agree with TRBD1. Germline values: CDR1 DFQATT, CDR2 SNEGSKA (reference sequence). The CDR3 sequence is 15 residues long. After removal of 3 bases from V and 4 bases from J, the junction contained 7 bases not matched to a gene. CDR3 sequence: CSASRQGLSTGELFF. CDR3 nucleotide sequence: TGCAGTGCTAGCAGACAGGGGTTAAGCACCGGGGAGCTGTTTTTT.

This clonotype was picked up a small number of times. The rearrangement joins TRBV6-2 or TRBV6-3 to TRBJ2-6; TRBD1 aligns across 10 bases. Germline V lookup: CDR1 MNHEY, CDR2 SVGEGT. V was clipped by 6 bases and J by 3 bases; unmatched bases: 8. The CDR3 length is 17 residues. The CDR3 bases are TGTGCCAGCAGCTACGAGACAGGGGGCTTTGGGGCCAACGTCCTGACTTTC. Its translation: CASSYETGGFGANVLTF.

The V and J genes are TRBV7-8 and TRBJ2-7, with D uncertain. The CDR3 has 13 amino acids. The V end was cut by 0 bases, the J end by 2 bases, with 5 bases between. The V gene's germline CDR1 is SGHVS and CDR2 FQNEAQ. CDR3 in amino acids: CASSLATAYEQYF. In DNA, the CDR3 is TGTGCCAGCAGCTTAGCCACAGCCTACGAGCAGTACTTC.